These 15 T cell receptor beta chains share one sample of origin, sequenced in a study of T cell responses to AZD1222 COVID-19 vaccine. Some clones are missing from TCRdb's copy, which holds only in-frame ones; the method was immunoSEQ multiplex PCR. The table has over 120,000 clones, around 89% seen once. Sequenced here: peripheral blood, sampled on day 0 of AZD1222 vaccination. The source is an adult in good health.

This chain connects TRBV6-5 to TRBJ1-5; TRBD1 is a possible D gene (6 bases). Per the germline V gene, CDR1 is MNHEY and CDR2 is SVGAGI. CDR3 size: 14 residues. V was cut by 7 bases and J by 7 bases, with 17 bases left in between. The CDR3: CASTATGNWQPQHF. The DNA for the CDR3 is TGTGCCAGCACTGCAACAGGGAATTGGCAGCCCCAGCATTTT.

The V and J genes are TRBV14 and TRBJ1-2; D is unclear. The CDR3 extends over 14 amino acids. Trimming stripped 4 bases from V and 4 bases from J, with 13 bases between. CDR1 is SGHDN, CDR2 FVKESK, per germline. CDR3 DNA sequence: TGTGCCAGCAGCCCCGACGGGAATTTCTATGGCTACACCTTC. Translated, it gives CASSPDGNFYGYTF.

The rearrangement links TRBV28 to TRBJ1-6, with D perhaps matching TRBD1 (6 bases). Germline lookup yields CDR1 MDHEN and CDR2 SYDVKM. This CDR3 comprises 16 residues. V gave up 5 bases and J gave up 0 bases, with 11 bases separating them. The CDR3 reads CASSPGESSYNSPLHF. In nucleotides, the CDR3 is TGTGCCAGCAGTCCAGGGGAGAGCTCCTATAATTCACCCCTCCACTTT.

V and J are TRBV10-3 and TRBJ2-7, with 9 bases matching TRBD1. CDR3 size: 15 residues. The trim removed 2 bases at V and 3 bases at J, leaving 5 bases unmatched. Germline V lookup: CDR1 ENHRY, CDR2 SYGVKD. CDR3 protein: CAISERTGQGYEQYF. As DNA, the CDR3 is TGTGCCATCAGTGAGAGGACGGGACAGGGCTACGAGCAGTACTTC.

This clone was recorded only once. The chain joins TRBV9 to TRBJ2-3, with D perhaps matching TRBD2 (5 bases). Trimming cost V 0 bases and J 1 base, with 12 bases left between them. The length of the CDR3 is 16 residues. CDR1 and CDR2 from the germline V gene are SGDLS and YYNGEE. The CDR3 nucleotides read TGTGCCAGCAGCGTAGGAGTAAGCGGAGGCACAGATACGCAGTATTTT. It translates to CASSVGVSGGTDTQYF.

The chain couples TRBV9 to TRBJ2-2; D is possibly TRBD2 (6 bases). Trimming stripped 4 bases from V and 8 bases from J, with 9 bases between. The germline V gene has CDR1 SGDLS and CDR2 YYNGEE. This CDR3 comprises 12 residues. The CDR3 coding sequence is TGTGCCAGCAGCTCAGGGAGGGGGGAGCTGTTTTTT. Translated: CASSSGRGELFF.

V is TRBV18 and J is TRBJ2-1; TRBD2 matches at 7 bases. Germline loops: CDR1 KGHSH, CDR2 LQKENI. This CDR3 comprises 15 residues. The V gene end was trimmed by 0 bases and the J gene end by 4 bases; junction bases not matched to a gene: 3. CDR3 protein: CASSPPPSGYNEQFF. Here the CDR3 DNA reads TGTGCCAGCTCACCACCTCCTAGCGGTTACAATGAGCAGTTCTTC.

The J gene is TRBJ2-7, the V gene TRBV4-2; maybe TRBD2 (5 bases). Germline CDR1 reads LGHNA; CDR2 reads YNFKEQ. The V end was cut by 1 base, the J end by 9 bases, with 16 bases between. The CDR3 has 14 residues. The CDR3 DNA sequence: TGTGCCAGCAGCCAAGGGTCCTTAAAAAGCGGGCAGTACTTC. It is translated as CASSQGSLKSGQYF.

The rearrangement uses TRBV20-1 and TRBJ1-1; D is unclear. The length of the CDR3 is 13 residues. The germline gives CDR1 DFQATT, CDR2 SNEGSKA (reference sequence). V dropped 3 bases and J dropped 1 base, with 9 bases sitting between them. This chain's CDR3 is CSASFRTNTEAFF. CDR3 nucleotides: TGCAGTGCTAGTTTCAGAACGAACACTGAAGCTTTCTTT.

The table lists this clone with a count of one. This rearrangement joins TRBV19 to TRBJ1-5; 9 nucleotides line up with TRBD1. This CDR3 contains 16 residues. Losses at the gene ends were 4 bases for V and 3 bases for J; bases not matched to a gene: 7. Germline V gives CDR1 LNHDA, CDR2 SQIVND (reference sequence). Here the CDR3 reads CASSTTGGKNNQPQHF. The CDR3 bases are TGTGCCAGTAGTACTACAGGGGGCAAGAACAATCAGCCCCAGCATTTT.

The chain links TRBV7-9 to TRBJ2-2; D is possibly TRBD1 (5 bases). The germline V and J ends were trimmed by 5 bases and 4 bases, with 17 bases remaining between them. The CDR3 contains 16 residues. Germline values: CDR1 SEHNR, CDR2 FQNEAQ (reference sequence). CDR3 nucleotide sequence: TGTGCCAGCAGCACAGACAGCTGGGCCCCCACCGGGGAGCTGTTTTTT. This sequence encodes CASSTDSWAPTGELFF.

This sequence joins TRBV13 and TRBJ2-7; a weak D match, TRBD1 (6 bases). There are 14 residues in the CDR3. Germline V gives CDR1 PRHDT, CDR2 FYEKMQ (reference sequence). The V end was cut by 4 bases, the J end by 0 bases, with 10 bases between. The CDR3 bases are TGTGCCAGCAGCTCGCAGGGGAGCTCCTACGAGCAGTACTTC. It yields the protein CASSSQGSSYEQYF.

The chain couples TRBV5-8 to TRBJ1-6; D is undetermined. Germline CDR1 SGHTS, CDR2 YDEGEE. Trimming removed 0 bases at V and 6 bases at J, with 10 bases between. The CDR3 spans 15 residues. The CDR3 nucleotides are TGTGCCAGCAGCTTGGCTGGACGCCTTAATTCACCCCTCCACTTT. This codes for CASSLAGRLNSPLHF.

The V and J genes are TRBV9 and TRBJ1-6, with 9 nucleotides matching TRBD1. Germline CDR1 reads SGDLS; CDR2 reads YYNGEE. With V trimmed by 6 bases and J by 8 bases, 6 bases remained unmatched. CDR3 size: 14 residues. CDR3 nucleotides: TGTGCCAGCACCCCAGGGACAGGGTATTCACCCCTCCACTTT. Protein: CASTPGTGYSPLHF. The full variable domain, rest sourced from reference TRBV9 and TRBJ1-6, is DSGVTQTPKHLITATGQRVTLRCSPRSGDLSVYWYQQSLDQGLQFLIQYYNGEERAKGNILERFSAQQFPDLHSELNLSSLELGDSALYFCASTPGTGYSPLHFGNGTRLTVT.

This clone came up once. J is TRBJ1-4 and V is TRBV6-5; D is perhaps TRBD1 (6 bases). The CDR3 loop spans 16 amino acids. Germline assignment: CDR1 MNHEY and CDR2 SVGAGI. V was pared by 4 bases and J by 6 bases, with 18 bases between. CDR3: CASSLAGAGWDEKLFF. The CDR3 DNA is TGTGCCAGCAGTTTAGCGGGGGCAGGATGGGATGAAAAACTGTTTTTT.